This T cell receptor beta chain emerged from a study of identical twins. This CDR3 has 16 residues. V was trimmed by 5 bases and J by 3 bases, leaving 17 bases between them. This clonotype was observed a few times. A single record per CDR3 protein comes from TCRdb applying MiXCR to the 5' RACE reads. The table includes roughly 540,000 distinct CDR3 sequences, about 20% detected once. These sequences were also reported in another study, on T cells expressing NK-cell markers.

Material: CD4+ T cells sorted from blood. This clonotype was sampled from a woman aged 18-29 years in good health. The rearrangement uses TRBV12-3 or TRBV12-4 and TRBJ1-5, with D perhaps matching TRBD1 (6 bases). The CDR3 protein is CASSRPTGDTNQPQHF. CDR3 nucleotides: TGTGCCAGCAGTCGCCCTACGGGGGACACCAATCAGCCCCAGCATTTT.